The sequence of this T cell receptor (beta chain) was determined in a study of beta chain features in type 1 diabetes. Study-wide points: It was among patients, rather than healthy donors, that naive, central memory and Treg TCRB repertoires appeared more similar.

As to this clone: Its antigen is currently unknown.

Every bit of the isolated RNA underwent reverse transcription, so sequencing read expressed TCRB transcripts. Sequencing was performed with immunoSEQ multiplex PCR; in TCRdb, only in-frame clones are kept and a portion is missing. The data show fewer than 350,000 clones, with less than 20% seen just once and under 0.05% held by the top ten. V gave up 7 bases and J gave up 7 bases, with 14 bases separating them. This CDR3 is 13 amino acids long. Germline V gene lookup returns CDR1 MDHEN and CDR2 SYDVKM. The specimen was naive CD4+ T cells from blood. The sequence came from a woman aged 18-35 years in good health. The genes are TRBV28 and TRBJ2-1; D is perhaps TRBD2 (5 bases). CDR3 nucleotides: TGTGCCAGCATCAGATCAGAGGGAAATGAGCAGTTCTTC. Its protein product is CASIRSEGNEQFF.